The 25 T cell receptor beta chains presented below share a single source sample, sequenced in a study of early T cells in non-severe SARS-CoV-2 infection. TCRdb processed the 5' RACE reads anew with MiXCR; each CDR3 protein has one entry. The sample has fewer than 80,000 distinct CDR3 sequences; more than 3.5% are singletons. This sample comprised whole blood, obtained at baseline. The receptors were sampled from an adult who was a healthcare worker with PCR-confirmed SARS-CoV-2 infection or an uninfected control (not recorded which). The donor label of this sample is uncertain.

This clonotype has at least ten counts. The chain has TRBV11-2 and TRBJ2-1; D uncertain. The ends were cut back, 1 base at V and 3 bases at J, with 7 bases in the middle. Germline V gene lookup returns CDR1 SGHAT and CDR2 FQNNGV. This CDR3 spans 14 amino acids. The CDR3 is CASSLVRVYNEQFF. The CDR3 bases are TGTGCCAGCAGCTTAGTTAGGGTCTACAATGAGCAGTTCTTC. Full variable domain (remainder filled in from reference TRBV11-2 and TRBJ2-1): EAGVAQSPRYKIIEKRQSVAFWCNPISGHATLYWYQQILGQGPKLLIQFQNNGVVDDSQLPKDRFSAERLKGVDSTLKIQPAKLEDSAVYLCASSLVRVYNEQFFGPGTRLTVL.

This clonotype was recorded at least ten times. The genes are TRBV4-2 and TRBJ2-7; D is ambiguous. The ends were cut back, 4 bases at V and 0 bases at J, with 10 bases in the middle. The CDR3 is 14 amino acids. Germline lookup yields CDR1 LGHNA and CDR2 YNFKEQ. The CDR3 protein is CASSPTRYSYEQYF. The DNA of the CDR3 is TGTGCCAGCAGCCCTACCCGATACTCCTACGAGCAGTACTTC.

This clonotype has a handful of counts. The CDR3 loop reads CASSQAPWSVGTDTQYF. In DNA form, the CDR3 reads TGCGCCAGCAGCCAAGCCCCCTGGAGTGTTGGCACAGATACGCAGTATTTT. The rearrangement links TRBV4-3 to TRBJ2-3, with D hard to call. V dropped 1 base and J dropped 1 base, with 15 bases sitting between them. The CDR3 sequence is 17 residues long. Germline CDR1 reads LGHNA; CDR2 reads YSLEER.

This clonotype was counted between two and nine times. The chain links TRBV10-3 to TRBJ2-2; D gene unclear. Trimming stripped 5 bases from V and 4 bases from J, with 5 bases between. Germline CDR1 and CDR2: ENHRY and SYGVKD. CDR3 length: 12 amino acids. CDR3 in DNA: TGTGCCATCAGTATCCTCACCGGGGAGCTGTTTTTT. It translates to CAISILTGELFF.

This chain connects TRBV10-1 to TRBJ2-3; perhaps TRBD2 as D (7 bases). Germline CDR1 WNHNN, CDR2 SYGVQD (reference sequence). V was pared by 3 bases and J by 3 bases, with 13 bases between. The CDR3 has 15 amino acids. The CDR3 DNA sequence: TGCGCCAGCAGTGACCCGGGGGGCTCTACAGATACGCAGTATTTT. It codes for CASSDPGGSTDTQYF.

Comment on this clonotype: This may be a read error: a much more frequent sequence differs by one nucleotide. The chain carries TRBV10-3 and TRBJ1-1; 7 bases are shared with TRBD1. The germline V gene encodes CDR1 ENHRY and CDR2 SYGVKD. The CDR3 runs 14 residues. The CDR3 reads CAIGESTGQTEAFF. The CDR3, as DNA: TGTGCCATCGGTGAGTCGACAGGGCAAACTGAAGCTTTCTTT.

The V call is TRBV7-8, the J call TRBJ1-5; weak D call: TRBD1 (5 bases). Trimming took 3 bases from V and 3 from J, leaving 18 bases between them. Germline values: CDR1 SGHVS, CDR2 FQNEAQ. CDR3 length: 17 residues. The CDR3 nucleotides read TGTGCCAGCAGCTTCTGGGGCGGACGGGCTGACAATCAGCCCCAGCATTTT. Protein: CASSFWGGRADNQPQHF.

This clonotype was counted at least ten times. This rearrangement joins TRBV20-1 to TRBJ2-3; D could derive from TRBD1 or TRBD2 (5 bases each). The CDR3 has 15 residues. V was clipped by 6 bases and J by 0 bases, with 16 bases between them. Germline CDR1 reads DFQATT; CDR2 reads SNEGSKA (reference sequence). The CDR3 spells CSAVPGTHSTDTQYF. CDR3 in DNA: TGCAGTGCGGTTCCCGGGACGCATAGCACAGATACGCAGTATTTT.

This clonotype occurred a few times. The rearrangement uses TRBV5-4 and TRBJ1-2; D call uncertain. Germline lookup yields CDR1 SGHNT and CDR2 YYREEE (reference sequence). The CDR3 contains 16 residues. Deletions cut 4 bases from V and 0 bases from J, with 16 bases between. The CDR3: CASSQPDPQPNYGYTF. CDR3 nucleotides: TGTGCCAGCAGCCAACCCGACCCGCAGCCTAACTATGGCTACACCTTC.

In its sample, this clonotype was seen many times. The chain couples TRBV12-3 or TRBV12-4 to TRBJ1-5; no clear D gene. V was cut by 3 bases and J by 6 bases, with 3 bases left in between. This CDR3 spans 11 amino acids. CDR3 region: CASSFSQPQHF. The CDR3 region has the DNA TGTGCCAGCAGTTTCAGTCAGCCCCAGCATTTT.

In this sample, this clonotype turned up many times. The chain couples TRBV11-2 to TRBJ2-1, with 14 positions matching TRBD2. This CDR3 spans 17 amino acids. V dropped 5 bases and J dropped 4; count of bases not matched to a gene: 7. Germline V lookup: CDR1 SGHAT, CDR2 FQNNGV. The CDR3 DNA is TGTGCCAGCAGCCCGCCCCGGACTAGCGGGGGGTACAATGAGCAGTTCTTC. Encoded protein: CASSPPRTSGGYNEQFF.

This clonotype showed up many times. The V call is TRBV7-2, the J call TRBJ2-3, with no clear D. The germline CDR1 and CDR2 sequences are SGHTA and FQGNSA. This CDR3 spans 12 amino acids. Trimming took 5 bases from V and 6 from J, leaving 9 bases between them. Written as DNA, the CDR3 is TGTGCCAGCAGCGCCTTTAGGGATACGCAGTATTTT. It encodes CASSAFRDTQYF.

A few counts support this clonotype. This sequence joins TRBV11-1 and TRBJ2-1, with a weak D call TRBD1 (6 bases). Germline CDR1 and CDR2: SGHAT and FQDESV (reference sequence). The CDR3 extends over 15 amino acids. V shed 7 bases and J shed 4 bases, with 17 bases lying between them. This chain's CDR3 is CASNEGSGAYNEQFF. The CDR3 nucleotides read TGTGCCAGCAATGAAGGGTCAGGGGCTTACAATGAGCAGTTCTTC.

Within the sample, this clonotype is medium-sized (0.01 to 0.1%). Here the CDR3 DNA reads TGTGCCAGCAGCTCCCAAGAGACCCAGTACTTC. This codes for CASSSQETQYF. V usage is TRBV7-2 and J usage is TRBJ2-5; no definite D call. Trimming took 4 bases from V and 1 from J, leaving 1 base between them. CDR1 and CDR2 (germline): SGHTA, FQGNSA. The CDR3 runs to 11 residues.

This chain connects TRBV19 to TRBJ2-4, with TRBD2 identical over 7 bases. V was pared by 3 bases and J by 3 bases, with 8 bases of the junction left unmatched. The CDR3 has 16 amino acids. Germline CDR1 and CDR2: LNHDA and SQIVND (reference sequence). CDR3 sequence: CASSIWGGSGKNIQYF. The CDR3, as DNA: TGTGCCAGTAGTATCTGGGGGGGGTCAGGCAAAAACATTCAGTACTTC.

The J gene is TRBJ2-3, the V gene TRBV30, with TRBD1 matching 8 bases. Germline V gives CDR1 GTSNPN, CDR2 SVGIG (reference sequence). This CDR3 is built from 14 residues. V shed 4 bases and J 6 bases; nucleotides not matched to a gene: 9. The CDR3, as DNA: TGTGCCTGGATTCCGGGACAGGAACTGGATACGCAGTATTTT. Translated: CAWIPGQELDTQYF.

As to this clonotype: A much larger clone differs by one base, so this may be a read error. J is TRBJ2-5 and V is TRBV6-5; 8 nucleotides match TRBD1. CDR3 length equals 13 residues. Germline V gene lookup returns CDR1 MNHEY and CDR2 SVGAGI. Written as DNA, the CDR3 is TGTGCCGGCAGACAGACAGGGGTTGAGACCCAGTACTTC. It codes for CAGRQTGVETQYF.

The table lists this clonotype with many counts. J is TRBJ1-1 and V is TRBV13, with TRBD1 matching 7 bases. The V segment lost 5 bases and the J segment 4 bases; nucleotides outside the gene matches: 7. Germline lookup yields CDR1 PRHDT and CDR2 FYEKMQ (reference sequence). The CDR3 totals 14 residues. CDR3 DNA sequence: TGTGCCAGCAGCCCGCAGGGGGGGGTCACTGAAGCTTTCTTT. This encodes CASSPQGGVTEAFF.

The rearrangement uses TRBV27 and TRBJ2-7; 9 nucleotides agree with TRBD1. V dropped 4 bases and J dropped 3; count of bases not matched to a gene: 4. This CDR3 comprises 14 residues. CDR1 and CDR2 (germline): MNHEY, SMNVEV (reference sequence). In nucleotides, the CDR3 is TGTGCCAGCAGTTCATCGGACAGGGGCTACGAGCAGTACTTC. Encoded protein: CASSSSDRGYEQYF.

CDR3: CSVAVQKNIQYF. CDR3 DNA sequence: TGCAGCGTTGCGGTGCAGAAAAACATTCAGTACTTC. V gene TRBV29-1 combines with J gene TRBJ2-4, with no clear D. V was pared by 4 bases and J by 4 bases, with 8 bases between. CDR1 is SQVTM, CDR2 ANQGSEA, per germline. CDR3 length equals 12 residues.

The chain uses TRBV12-3 or TRBV12-4 and TRBJ2-6, with unresolved D. CDR3 length equals 14 residues. Between the trimmed V and J ends, which lost 7 bases and 0 bases, there was a span of 7 bases. CDR3 sequence reads: CASNPNSGANVLTF. CDR3 in DNA: TGTGCCAGCAACCCCAACTCTGGGGCCAACGTCCTGACTTTC.

This clonotype came up many times. The gene calls are TRBV20-1 and TRBJ2-5; 7 bases are a match to TRBD2. The V gene's germline CDR1 is DFQATT and CDR2 SNEGSKA (reference sequence). The CDR3 totals 15 residues. Losses at the gene ends were 0 bases for V and 1 base for J; bases not matched to a gene: 5. CDR3 region: CSARDSLAPQETQYF. Written as DNA, the CDR3 is TGCAGTGCTAGAGATTCACTAGCGCCCCAAGAGACCCAGTACTTC.

This clonotype occurred many times. The rearrangement joins TRBV7-2 to TRBJ1-2; no reliable D call. Germline V gives CDR1 SGHTA, CDR2 FQGNSA. The V end was cut by 5 bases, the J end by 8 bases, with 9 bases between. The CDR3 length is 11 residues. The CDR3: CASSQQWGYTF. Here the CDR3 DNA reads TGTGCCAGCAGCCAGCAATGGGGCTACACCTTC. The full variable domain, its missing parts supplied by reference TRBV7-2 and TRBJ1-2, is GAGVSQSPSNKVTEKGKDVELRCDPISGHTALYWYRQSLGQGLEFLIYFQGNSAPDKSGLPSDRFSAERTGGSVSTLTIQRTQQEDSAVYLCASSQQWGYTFGSGTRLTVV.

On this clonotype itself: Being one base from a much bigger clone, this may be a read error. This likely comes from a read error, as the CDR3 has no conserved phenylalanine or tryptophan at its end. The CDR3 nucleotides are TGTGCCAGCAGCCCGCGACAGGGTAGGCCCCAGCATCTT. It translates to CASSPRQGRPQHL. This chain joins TRBV7-2 and TRBJ1-5; 7 nucleotides align to TRBD1. With 5 bases clipped from V and 9 bases from J, the junction kept 7 bases outside the gene matches. Germline CDR1 reads SGHTA; CDR2 reads FQGNSA. The CDR3 length is 13 residues.

Ten or more counts support this clonotype. The rearrangement links TRBV6-2 or TRBV6-3 to TRBJ2-1; 10 bases match TRBD2. The CDR3 length is 12 residues. CDR1 and CDR2 from the germline V gene are MNHEY and SVGEGT. V dropped 5 bases and J dropped 10; count of bases not matched to a gene: 2. CDR3: CASSQAGGEQFF. In nucleotides, the CDR3 is TGTGCCAGCAGTCAAGCGGGGGGGGAGCAGTTCTTC.